This T cell receptor (beta chain) was found in a study of blood T cell repertoires in COVID-19. Turning to the study itself: Acute-phase and convalescent COVID-19 samples originated in the United States, Italy and Spain. From T cells, B-cell-depleted T cells, or PBMCs came the material, which was cDNA or gDNA.

This CDR3 has 18 residues. Germline V CDR1 and CDR2: MDHEN, SYDVKM. After removal of 3 bases from V and 2 bases from J, the junction contained 7 bases not matched to a gene. Study processing details: Counts of nucleated cells, estimated from reference gene primer amplification, were obtained. Generated by immunoSEQ multiplex PCR, the TCRdb table keeps only in-frame clones and is missing some. V, J and clone size are those of that table, while D and trimming were read from the DNA. Counted here are some 70,000 clones, about four fifths occurring once; the ten biggest clones make up roughly 20%. This TCR came from a woman in her seventies with acute or convalescent COVID-19. Sequencing was carried out using peripheral blood. The J gene is TRBJ2-7, the V gene TRBV28; 16 bases map to TRBD2. CDR3 DNA: TGTGCCAGCAGTTTGGGGGGACTAGCGGGAGGGTTGACCTACGAGCAGTACTTC. This gives the protein CASSLGGLAGGLTYEQYF.